This T cell receptor (beta chain) was sequenced for a study of blood T cell repertoires in COVID-19. Study-level information: Acute and convalescent COVID-19 specimens originated in the United States, Italy and Spain. From T cells, B-cell-depleted T cells, or PBMCs came the material, which was cDNA or gDNA.

This CDR3 contains 14 residues. CDR1 SNHLY and CDR2 FYNNEI come from the germline V gene. Trimming stripped 6 bases from V and 3 bases from J, with 9 bases between. Authors' methods: Amplified reference gene primers provided the basis for estimating nucleated cell counts. TCRdb keeps only in-frame clones here, not all; method: immunoSEQ multiplex PCR. The V and J calls and clone size were taken over from that table, and D and trimming were inferred from the DNA. The repertoire includes around 95,000 clones, around 85% of them detected once, and about 10% sits in the top ten. The sequencing input was peripheral blood. This chain joins TRBV2 and TRBJ1-6; possibly TRBD1 for D (6 bases). The receptor's source is a woman at least 80 years old with acute or convalescent COVID-19. CDR3 DNA sequence: TGTGCCAGCAGCACACAGGGCTATAATTCACCCCTCCACTTT. It translates to CASSTQGYNSPLHF.